Included here is one T cell receptor beta chain sequence, with context. Its antigen remains unknown. This sample is part of a study of T-cell memory formation after mild COVID-19. TCR alpha and TCR beta cDNA libraries carrying sample barcodes and UMIs came from 5'RACE with constant-segment primers. TCRdb reprocessed the 5' RACE reads with MiXCR, giving one entry per CDR3 protein. The sample yields approximately 580,000 distinct CDR3 sequences, 20% seen once. Broader study findings: Clones contracting day 15 to 85 were balanced CD4/CD8; later expanders leaned CD4+.

With 3 bases clipped from V and 6 bases from J, the junction kept 4 bases outside the gene matches. The CDR3 runs to 13 residues. Germline V gene sequence: CDR1 SSHAT, CDR2 FNYEAQ (reference sequence). The rearrangement links TRBV7-7 to TRBJ2-7; TRBD1 matches 8 bases. This sequence was found in an adult woman who had mild COVID-19 (a few samples of this study predate the infection). Cell type and time point are not known. The sample taken for sequencing was PBMCs or a T cell subset sorted from them (not recorded which). The CDR3 is CASSFDRGSEQYF. CDR3 in DNA: TGTGCCAGCAGCTTCGACAGGGGCAGCGAGCAGTACTTC.